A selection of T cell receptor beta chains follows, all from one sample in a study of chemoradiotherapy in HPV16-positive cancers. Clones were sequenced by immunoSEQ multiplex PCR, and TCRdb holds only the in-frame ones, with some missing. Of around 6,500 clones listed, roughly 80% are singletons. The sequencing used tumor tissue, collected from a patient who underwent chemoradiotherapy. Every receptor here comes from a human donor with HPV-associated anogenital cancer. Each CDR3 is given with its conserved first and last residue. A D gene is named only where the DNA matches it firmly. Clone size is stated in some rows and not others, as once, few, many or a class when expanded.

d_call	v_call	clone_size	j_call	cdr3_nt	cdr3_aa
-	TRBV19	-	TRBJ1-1	TGTGCCAGTAGTATACTGGGCGGGAACACTGAAGCTTTCTTT	CASSILGGNTEAFF
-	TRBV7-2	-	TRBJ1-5	TGTGCCAGCAGCTTAGGCCGGGGGGCCCATCAGCCCCAGCATTTT	CASSLGRGAHQPQHF
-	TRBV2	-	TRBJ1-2	TGTGCCAGCAGTTTTCAGGGCGCCTCGGGAGGCTACACCTTC	CASSFQGASGGYTF
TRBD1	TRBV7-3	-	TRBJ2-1	TGTGCCAGCAGCCCTGAACCACCGGGACAGGGGAATGAGCAGTTCTTC	CASSPEPPGQGNEQFF
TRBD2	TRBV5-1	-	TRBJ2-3	TGCGCCAGCAGCTTGGGTGCGGGGGTCAGCACAGATACGCAGTATTTT	CASSLGAGVSTDTQYF
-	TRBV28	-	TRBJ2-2	TGTGCCAGCAGTTTTATCACCGGGGAGCTGTTTTTT	CASSFITGELFF
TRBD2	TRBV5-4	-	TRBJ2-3	TGTGCCAGCAGCTTGCGGGGGGGGACGGATACGCAGTATTTT	CASSLRGGTDTQYF
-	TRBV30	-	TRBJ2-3	TGTGCCTGGAGGGGGGTAGGCACAGATACGCAGTATTTT	CAWRGVGTDTQYF
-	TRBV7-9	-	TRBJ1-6	TGTGCCAGCAGCTTCGGGAGTCAAGGGCCTTCACCCCTCCACTTT	CASSFGSQGPSPLHF
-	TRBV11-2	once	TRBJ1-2	TGTGCCAGCAGCTTAGTGCAGGGGATATATGGCTACACCTTC	CASSLVQGIYGYTF
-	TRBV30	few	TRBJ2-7	TGTGCCTGGGAGGGACTTAGCTACGAGCAGTACTTC	CAWEGLSYEQYF
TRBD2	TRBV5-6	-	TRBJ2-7	TGTGCCAGCAGCTTAAATCGGGGGGGGTCCTACGAGCAGTACTTC	CASSLNRGGSYEQYF
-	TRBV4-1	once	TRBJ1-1	TGCGCCAGCAGCCAAGGAAGGATCCTGGACGGCCTATGGAACACTGAAGCTTTCTTT	CASSQGRILDGLWNTEAFF
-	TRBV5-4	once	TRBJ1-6	TGTGCCAGCAGCCATTCTTCTACTGGCAGGGCAAGAACAGATTCACCCCTCCACTTT	CASSHSSTGRARTDSPLHF
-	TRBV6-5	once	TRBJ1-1	TGTGCCAGCAGTCGCGGGTCGTTAGGAGACACTGAAGCTTTCTTT	CASSRGSLGDTEAFF
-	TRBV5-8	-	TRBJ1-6	TGTGCCAGCAGCGGGAGCGGACATCCTTATAATTCACCCCTCCACTTT	CASSGSGHPYNSPLHF
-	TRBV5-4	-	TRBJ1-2	TGTGCCAGCAGCTTTGGTTCAGGGGCTCGTGGCTACACCTTC	CASSFGSGARGYTF
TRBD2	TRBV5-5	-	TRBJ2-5	TGTGCCAGTACTAGCGGGGGGACCTCCGGGGAGACCCAGTACTTC	CASTSGGTSGETQYF
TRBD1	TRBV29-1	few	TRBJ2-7	TGCAGCGTTTTACAGGGGGCCTACGAGCAGTACTTC	CSVLQGAYEQYF
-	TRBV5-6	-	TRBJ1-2	TGTGCCAGCAGCTTGTACAGGGACCATGGCTACACCTTC	CASSLYRDHGYTF
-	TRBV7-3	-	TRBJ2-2	TGTGCCAGCAGCTTTTCCAGGGCGGGGGAGCTGTTTTTT	CASSFSRAGELFF
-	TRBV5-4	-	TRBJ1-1	TGTGCCAGCAGCTCCCGGGTGGATATGAACACTGAAGCTTTCTTT	CASSSRVDMNTEAFF
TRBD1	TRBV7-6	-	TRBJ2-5	TGTGCCAGCAGCCTCCGCAGGGGGCAAGAGACCCAGTACTTC	CASSLRRGQETQYF
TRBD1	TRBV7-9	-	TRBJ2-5	TGTGCCAGCAGCCCAACAGGGGGGTCGGAGACCCAGTACTTC	CASSPTGGSETQYF
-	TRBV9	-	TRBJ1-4	TGTGCCAGCAGCCCGCGCGGGTCACTGGGTGAAAAACTGTTTTTT	CASSPRGSLGEKLFF
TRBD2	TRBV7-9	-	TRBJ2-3	TGTGCCAGCAGCGCCTATTGGACTAGCCAGGGCCCAGATACGCAGTATTTT	CASSAYWTSQGPDTQYF
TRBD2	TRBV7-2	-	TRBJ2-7	TGTGCCAGCAGCTTATTCACCGGGGGGGAGCAGTACTTC	CASSLFTGGEQYF
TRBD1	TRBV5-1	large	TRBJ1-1	TGCGCCAGCAGCTTCTACCCGGGACAGGGGGCCTTGAACACTGAAGCTTTCTTT	CASSFYPGQGALNTEAFF
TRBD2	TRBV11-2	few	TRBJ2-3	TGTGCCAGCAGCTTAAATACGGGGGGATTCACAGATACGCAGTATTTT	CASSLNTGGFTDTQYF
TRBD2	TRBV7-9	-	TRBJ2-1	TGTGCCAGCAGTGAACTAGCGGGGGACTGGGGGGGTGAGCAGTTCTTC	CASSELAGDWGGEQFF
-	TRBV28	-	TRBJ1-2	TGTGCCAGCAGTCTACCGTTCATGCAGCTCAACTATGGCTACACCTTC	CASSLPFMQLNYGYTF
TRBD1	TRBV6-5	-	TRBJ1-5	TGTGCCAGCAGTTACTCCCCGGGACAGGGAGAGCATTTT	CASSYSPGQGEHF
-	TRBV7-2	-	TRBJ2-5	TGTGCCAGCAGCTCGGAGAGGGCCCGGTGGGAGACCCAGTACTTC	CASSSERARWETQYF